Below, 14 T cell receptor beta chains from the same sample are listed, as sequenced in a study of shared clonotypes between healthy human individuals. Sequencing was performed with immunoSEQ multiplex PCR; in TCRdb, only in-frame clones are kept and a portion is missing. There are about 2 million clones in the sample; approximately 95% occur only once, and 0.13% lies in the top ten. The sample taken for sequencing was naive CD4+ T cells sorted from blood. Subset defined: CD45RA+ positively selected. Receptors originate from a man younger than 35 in good health.

The rearrangement links TRBV5-4 to TRBJ2-5; D possibly uses TRBD1 or TRBD2 (5 bases each). CDR1 and CDR2 from the germline V gene are SGHNT and YYREEE (reference sequence). The CDR3 totals 16 residues. Trimming left V 5 bases short and J 3 bases short, with 20 bases between. DNA for the CDR3: TGTGCCAGCAGTCTTTACTGGGGGTCAGTGAAAGAGACCCAGTACTTC. This gives the protein CASSLYWGSVKETQYF. Complete variable domain (other parts from reference TRBV5-4 and TRBJ2-5): ETGVTQSPTHLIKTRGQQVTLRCSSQSGHNTVSWYQQALGQGPQFIFQYYREEENGRGNFPPRFSGLQFPNYSSELNVNALELDDSALYLCASSLYWGSVKETQYFGPGTRLLVL.

This rearrangement joins TRBV6-5 to TRBJ1-5; the match to TRBD1 covers 7 bases. Germline CDR1 is MNHEY and CDR2 is SVGAGI. After removal of 6 bases from V and 9 bases from J, the junction contained 11 bases not matched to a gene. CDR3 length: 14 amino acids. CDR3 amino acids: CASRGQAGTLPQHF. The CDR3 coding sequence is TGTGCCAGCAGAGGACAGGCAGGGACGCTGCCCCAGCATTTT.

The chain links TRBV6-5 to TRBJ2-2; no clear D. CDR3 length: 15 amino acids. Germline lookup yields CDR1 MNHEY and CDR2 SVGAGI. Trimming removed 2 bases at V and 9 bases at J, with 16 bases between. CDR3 nucleotides: TGTGCCAGCAGTTACAGTAGAGCCCTAGACCGGGAGCTGTTTTTT. Translation: CASSYSRALDRELFF.

The chain is built from TRBV5-4 and TRBJ2-1; weak D call: TRBD1 (6 bases). CDR1 SGHNT and CDR2 YYREEE come from the germline V gene (reference sequence). This CDR3 contains 15 residues. V lost 2 bases, J lost 9 bases, and 18 bases lay in between. Written as DNA, the CDR3 is TGTGCCAGCAGCTTACCCGGGACAATTTACGGTGAGCAGTTCTTC. Its protein product is CASSLPGTIYGEQFF.

The genes are TRBV9 and TRBJ2-3; D not resolved. Germline-derived CDR1 and CDR2 are SGDLS and YYNGEE. The CDR3 length is 16 residues. Trimming removed 3 bases at V and 3 bases at J, with 17 bases between. CDR3 in amino acids: CASSGSTYLRTDTQYF. The CDR3 bases are TGTGCCAGCAGCGGATCGACTTACTTGAGGACAGATACGCAGTATTTT.

This chain links TRBV27 with TRBJ2-7; 7 bases are shared with TRBD2. Per germline, CDR1 MNHEY and CDR2 SMNVEV (reference sequence). The CDR3 spans 17 residues. V dropped 7 bases and J dropped 3; count of bases not matched to a gene: 18. DNA for the CDR3: TGTGCCAGCACCCTGGGAGGGGAAACCTATGACGGCTACGAGCAGTACTTC. This translates into CASTLGGETYDGYEQYF.

This sequence joins TRBV9 and TRBJ2-3; 9 bases fit TRBD2. Per germline, CDR1 SGDLS and CDR2 YYNGEE. The CDR3 contains 13 residues. Unmatched junction bases numbered 4, after V lost 7 bases and J lost 4 bases. This CDR3 reads CASGREGPDTQYF. The CDR3 nucleotides are TGTGCCAGCGGGCGGGAGGGCCCAGATACGCAGTATTTT.

The rearrangement uses TRBV2 and TRBJ1-5, with D hard to call. The CDR3 has 15 amino acids. Germline values: CDR1 SNHLY, CDR2 FYNNEI. V dropped 5 bases and J dropped 0 bases, with 11 bases sitting between them. The CDR3 DNA follows: TGTGCCAGCAGTCGTAGACCCGATAGCAATCAGCCCCAGCATTTT. Translated, it gives CASSRRPDSNQPQHF.

The chain links TRBV18 to TRBJ1-1, with unresolved D. With 1 base removed from V and 1 base from J, the gap between germline ends came to 10 bases. The CDR3 has 15 amino acids. Germline values: CDR1 KGHSH, CDR2 LQKENI. CDR3 amino acids: CASSPQGVENTEAFF. CDR3 nucleotide sequence: TGTGCCAGCTCACCACAAGGAGTCGAGAACACTGAAGCTTTCTTT.

The chain employs TRBV28 and TRBJ2-1; TRBD2 matches at 8 bases. CDR1 MDHEN and CDR2 SYDVKM come from the germline V gene. The CDR3 consists of 15 residues. V gave up 6 bases and J gave up 11 bases; unmatched junction bases: 15. CDR3 protein: CASSKTGTRGYKQFF. The CDR3 bases are TGTGCCAGCAGCAAAACCGGGACTAGAGGGTATAAGCAGTTCTTC. The full variable domain, completed using reference TRBV28 and TRBJ2-1, is DVKVTQSSRYLVKRTGEKVFLECVQDMDHENMFWYRQDPGLGLRLIYFSYDVKMKEKGDIPEGYSVSREKKERFSLILESASTNQTSMYLCASSKTGTRGYKQFFGPGTRLTVL.

The V and J genes are TRBV5-1 and TRBJ2-5; maybe TRBD2 (6 bases). Germline-derived CDR1 and CDR2 are SGHRS and YFSETQ. Trimming left V 3 bases short and J 1 base short, with 16 bases between. This CDR3 region has 16 residues. CDR3 region: CASSSTSAGPQETQYF. CDR3 DNA sequence: TGCGCCAGCAGCTCTACTTCTGCGGGGCCCCAAGAGACCCAGTACTTC.

CDR3 loop: CASSLEGLSYNEQFF. DNA for the CDR3: TGTGCCAGCAGCTTAGAGGGACTTTCCTACAATGAGCAGTTCTTC. The chain uses TRBV11-3 and TRBJ2-1; perhaps TRBD2 as D (6 bases). There are 15 residues in the CDR3. V was cut by 0 bases and J by 1 base, with 7 bases left in between. CDR1 and CDR2 from the germline V gene are SGHNT and YENEEA.

The genes are TRBV5-1 and TRBJ2-5; TRBD1 matches at 7 bases. This CDR3 spans 13 amino acids. Trimming at V came to 4 bases and at J to 5 bases, leaving 5 bases not matched to a gene. Germline V gene data show CDR1 as SGHRS and CDR2 as YFSETQ. CDR3: CASSTTGFETQYF. The CDR3 nucleotides are TGCGCCAGCAGCACGACAGGGTTTGAGACCCAGTACTTC.

V gene TRBV2 combines with J gene TRBJ1-5; D is unresolved. From germline, CDR1 is SNHLY and CDR2 FYNNEI. There are 13 residues in the CDR3. V lost 9 bases and J 6 bases, leaving 15 bases between the germline ends. The DNA for the CDR3 is TGTGCCAGTGGAGCGGTGGGCGGTCAGCCCCAGCATTTT. Translation: CASGAVGGQPQHF.